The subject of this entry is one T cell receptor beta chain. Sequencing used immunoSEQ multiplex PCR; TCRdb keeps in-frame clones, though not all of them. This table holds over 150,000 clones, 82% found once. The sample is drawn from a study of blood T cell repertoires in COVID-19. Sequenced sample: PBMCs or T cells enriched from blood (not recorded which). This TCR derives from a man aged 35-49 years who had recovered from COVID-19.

CDR3 amino acids: CASSLIHGNTGELFF. CDR3 nucleotide sequence: TGTGCCAGCAGCTTGATTCACGGTAACACCGGGGAGCTGTTTTTT. V gene TRBV5-4 combines with J gene TRBJ2-2, with D hard to call. Trimming took 1 base from V and 2 from J, leaving 9 bases between them. The CDR3 has 15 residues. Germline-derived CDR1 and CDR2 are SGHNT and YYREEE (reference sequence).